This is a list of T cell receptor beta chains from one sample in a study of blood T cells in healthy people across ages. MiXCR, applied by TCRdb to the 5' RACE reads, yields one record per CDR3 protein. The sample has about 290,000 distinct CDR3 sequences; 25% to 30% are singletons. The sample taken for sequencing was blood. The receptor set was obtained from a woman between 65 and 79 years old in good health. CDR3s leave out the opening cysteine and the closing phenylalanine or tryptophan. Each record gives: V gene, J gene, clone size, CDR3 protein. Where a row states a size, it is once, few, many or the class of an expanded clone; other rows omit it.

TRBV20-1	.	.	SARGPTGNEQF
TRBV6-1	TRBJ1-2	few	ASSAGPGQGTNYGYT
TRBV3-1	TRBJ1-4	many	ASSQWDRVTEKLF
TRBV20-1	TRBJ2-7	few	SARDEGNYEQY
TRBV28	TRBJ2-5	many	ASSLRAGMETQY
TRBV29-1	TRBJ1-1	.	SVDRVNTEAF
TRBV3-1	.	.	ASSQDPGGGYEQY
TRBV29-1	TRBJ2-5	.	SVVYRGGQETQY
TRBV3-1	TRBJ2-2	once	ASSQFVLAETGELF
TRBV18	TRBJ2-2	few	ASSPGPNTGELF
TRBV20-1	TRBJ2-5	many	SAGPVRETQY
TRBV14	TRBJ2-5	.	AGSQANRRF
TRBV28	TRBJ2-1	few	TSKLGGLGEQF
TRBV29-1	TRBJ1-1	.	SVEILMNTEAF
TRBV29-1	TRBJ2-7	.	SVDGTRPYEQY
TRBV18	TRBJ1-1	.	ASSLFRDTEAF
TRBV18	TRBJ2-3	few	ASSPGTGGTDTQY
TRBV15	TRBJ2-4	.	ATSRRQGISGNIQY
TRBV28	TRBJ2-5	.	ASSENGGRETQY
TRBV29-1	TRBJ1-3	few	SVGGSSSGNTIY
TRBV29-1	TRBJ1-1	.	SAVSDGDTEAF
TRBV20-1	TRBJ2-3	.	SAGASGSLDTQY
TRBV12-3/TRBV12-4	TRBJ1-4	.	ASSLVGRKFREKLF
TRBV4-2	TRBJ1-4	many	ASSKGDSQDEKLF
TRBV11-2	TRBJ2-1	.	ASSSPGDSYNEQF
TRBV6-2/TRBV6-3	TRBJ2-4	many	ASSYSIEAETAKNIQY
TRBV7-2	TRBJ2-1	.	ASSPRTSGGYSYNEQF
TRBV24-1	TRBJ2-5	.	ATSNRLGSGGETQY
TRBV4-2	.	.	ASSQGFRWGGDGEQF
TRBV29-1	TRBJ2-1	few	SVERTSGRANPYNEQF
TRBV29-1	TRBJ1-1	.	SAQGGGEAF
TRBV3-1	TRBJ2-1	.	ASSQELAPYNEQF
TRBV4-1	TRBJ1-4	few	ASSQEGGRSEKLF
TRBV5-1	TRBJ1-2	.	ASSFTGHPSSDSNHGYT
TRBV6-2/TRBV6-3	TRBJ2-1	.	ASSYYRGGSYNEQF
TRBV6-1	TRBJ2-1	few	AIRTGLNEQF
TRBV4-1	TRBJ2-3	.	ASSQDQLAGDAARQY
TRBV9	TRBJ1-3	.	ASSGRDSKDTIY
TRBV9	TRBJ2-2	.	ASSTKLGGMNTGELF
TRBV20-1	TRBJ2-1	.	SARDFLGLAGVNEQF
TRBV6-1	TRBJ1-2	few	ASSVAGTGDGYT